Here is one TCR beta chain with its context. The clone's antigen remains unknown. No per-base quality is available; no much larger clone lies one base away. TCRbeta CDR3 regions were amplified from genomic DNA by means of the immunoSEQ Assay, a bias-controlled multiplex PCR. Per the authors' processing: The number of nucleated cells in each sample was estimated from the amplification of reference gene primers within the assay. To quantify the absolute abundance of each unique TCRbeta CDR3 rearrangement, sequence reads were collapsed and filtered. Productive Simpson clonality was computed per sample as the square root of Simpson's diversity index over productive rearrangements. Here the immuneACCESS table is served through TCRdb, limited to in-frame sequences with V and J called. Missing clones are a known gap in these copies; in checked studies unresolved V genes cover under half, and the rest lacks a known reason. The V and J calls and clone size were taken over from that table, and D and trimming were inferred from the DNA. This sample gives some 190,000 clones in total; 75% to 85% of them show up just once. The ten largest clones represent 4.3% of the sample.

Enrolling through a virtual design, the prospective study's participants ranged in age from roughly 18 to 90 years and lived across roughly 24 United States geographic areas. In the prospective study, participants were assigned to cohorts based on the clinical history participants reported in a screening survey and a study questionnaire. In the prospective study, mobile phlebotomists collected whole blood, serum and a nasopharyngeal or oropharyngeal swab from each participant. Additional blood draws and questionnaires over a 2-month period could optionally be provided by prospective study participants. Blood samples from the prospective study were shipped frozen or at room temperature prior to DNA extraction. The entry originates in a study of blood T cell repertoires in COVID-19 (TCRdb year 2020). Broadly, across the study: The collaborator samples originated in the United States, Italy and Spain and spanned the acute and convalescent phases of COVID-19. The material from the prospective study consisted of cDNA or gDNA derived from T cells, B-cell-depleted T cells, or PBMCs. The dataset comprised deeply sampled blood TCRbeta repertoires from subjects exposed to, actively infected with, or recovered from COVID-19. The repertoires were released in a freely available public database intended as a resource for research on the immune response to SARS-CoV-2. Samples were obtained from the ongoing ImmuneRACE study (first 160 participants) and from over a thousand subjects provided by 6 global collaborators. A de-identified subject ID, COVID-19 status, age in years and sex were almost always included in the sample metadata. Where available, HLA class I and class II types were obtained from metadata supplied by the sample provider rather than from assay-based typing. The study at large found these results: The amount of clinical and demographic metadata varied by source and participant and was provided uncurated.

The sequence was obtained from a man under 40 with acute COVID-19. Sequenced sample: PBMCs or T cells enriched from blood (not recorded which).

The bases read TGTGCCAGCAGCGTAGAGCAGCGGGGGGGCCTGAGCGAGCAGTACTTC. This is translated as CASSVEQRGGLSEQYF. Here the chain combines TRBV9 and TRBJ2-7, and TRBD2 aligns with 10 junction nucleotides. Via the germline V gene, CDR1 is SGDLS and CDR2 YYNGEE. V loses 0 bases at its end and J loses 6 bases; junction bases beyond the gene matches: 9. Counted from cysteine to phenylalanine, this CDR3 has 16 amino acids. The DNA shown is the 48-base CDR3, in frame from base 1.